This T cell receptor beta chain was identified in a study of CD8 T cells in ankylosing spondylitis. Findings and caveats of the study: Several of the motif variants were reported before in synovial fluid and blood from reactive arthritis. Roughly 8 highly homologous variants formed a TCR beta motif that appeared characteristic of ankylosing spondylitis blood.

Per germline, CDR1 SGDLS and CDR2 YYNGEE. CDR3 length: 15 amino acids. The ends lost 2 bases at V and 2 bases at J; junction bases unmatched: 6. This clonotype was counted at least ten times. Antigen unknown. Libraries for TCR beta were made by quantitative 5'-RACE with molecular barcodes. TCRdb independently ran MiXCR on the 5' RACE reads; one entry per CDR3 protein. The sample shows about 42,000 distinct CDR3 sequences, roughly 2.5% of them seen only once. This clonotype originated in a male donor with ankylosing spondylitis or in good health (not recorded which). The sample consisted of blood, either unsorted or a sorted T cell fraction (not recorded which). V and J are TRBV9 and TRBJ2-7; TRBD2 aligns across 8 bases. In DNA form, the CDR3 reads TGTGCCAGCAGCGTCGGGATAGCGGGAACCTACGAGCAGTACTTC. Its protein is CASSVGIAGTYEQYF.